Listed below are T cell receptor beta chains from one sample, sequenced in a study of persistence of HIV-infected CD4 T cells. Their cognate antigens are unknown. Method: immunoSEQ multiplex PCR; TCRdb's copy keeps in-frame clones and lacks some. The table lists more than 30,000 clones, 80% of them singletons. The starting material was CD4+ T cells sorted from PBMCs after approximately 20-hour stimulation, obtained from a patient who received antiretroviral therapy. These receptor sequences come from an adult man with HIV who was CMV-seropositive. Each CDR3 is given with its conserved first and last residue. The order of the fields is V gene, J gene, CDR3 protein.

TRBV9	TRBJ1-2	CASSAKGDYGYTF
TRBV5-5	TRBJ2-2	CASSRMGAGELFF
TRBV2	TRBJ1-3	CASLTLRGNTIYF
TRBV19	TRBJ1-2	CASRNPQGRGTNYGYTF
TRBV6-1	TRBJ2-4	CASSEASGLIDIQYF
TRBV25-1	TRBJ2-3	CASLGPGTDTQYF
TRBV6-5	TRBJ2-7	CASRRIQGSGEQYF
TRBV10-3	TRBJ2-7	CAIGGTGAHEQYF
TRBV7-2	TRBJ2-2	CASSPYTNTGELFF
TRBV6-5	TRBJ2-2	CTAGTKNTGELFF
TRBV4-1	TRBJ1-1	CASSQDLGVRTEAFF
TRBV18	TRBJ2-6	CASSSLPHRAGANVLTF
TRBV5-1	TRBJ1-1	CASSLGATGGRDTEAFF
TRBV6-5	TRBJ2-1	CASGTESYNEQFF
TRBV7-8	TRBJ1-5	CASSSGSGNQPQHF
TRBV2	TRBJ1-1	CASRSTQNTEAFF
TRBV6-5	TRBJ2-3	CASSRLAGALDTQYF